The entry below describes one TCR beta chain. What it binds is unknown. Investigators isolated RNA and reverse transcribed it into cDNA to act as the sequencing template. Some clones are missing from TCRdb's copy, which holds only in-frame ones; the method was immunoSEQ multiplex PCR. In the table there are 180,000 or so clones, less than 75% of which are singletons. The data are from a study of CD8+ T cells in alopecia areata. Study-wide points: Because of a solitary nonresponder, the connection of baseline CD8+ expansion to response stays uncertain. Against the mouse data, patients shared TCRs less clearly, possibly for HLA reasons. Administration of tofacitinib significantly diminished scalp clonality and expanded CD8+ clones within the top 100.

Treatment denoted: oral pan-JAK inhibitor, 5-10 mg twice daily. Sorting separated CD4+ and CD8+ T cells out of PBMCs. CDR3 length: 13 residues. V lost 6 bases, J lost 4 bases, and 15 bases lay in between. Looked up from germline, CDR1 is SQVTM and CDR2 is ANQGSEA. The chain links TRBV29-1 to TRBJ1-2; D remains unclear. The sequence came from a human donor with alopecia areata. Source: CD4+ T cells sorted from blood, taken at approximately week 61, from a patient treated with tofacitinib. DNA for the CDR3: TGCAGCGTCCCTGCTGGGAACCTCTATGGCTACACCTTC. As protein: CSVPAGNLYGYTF.